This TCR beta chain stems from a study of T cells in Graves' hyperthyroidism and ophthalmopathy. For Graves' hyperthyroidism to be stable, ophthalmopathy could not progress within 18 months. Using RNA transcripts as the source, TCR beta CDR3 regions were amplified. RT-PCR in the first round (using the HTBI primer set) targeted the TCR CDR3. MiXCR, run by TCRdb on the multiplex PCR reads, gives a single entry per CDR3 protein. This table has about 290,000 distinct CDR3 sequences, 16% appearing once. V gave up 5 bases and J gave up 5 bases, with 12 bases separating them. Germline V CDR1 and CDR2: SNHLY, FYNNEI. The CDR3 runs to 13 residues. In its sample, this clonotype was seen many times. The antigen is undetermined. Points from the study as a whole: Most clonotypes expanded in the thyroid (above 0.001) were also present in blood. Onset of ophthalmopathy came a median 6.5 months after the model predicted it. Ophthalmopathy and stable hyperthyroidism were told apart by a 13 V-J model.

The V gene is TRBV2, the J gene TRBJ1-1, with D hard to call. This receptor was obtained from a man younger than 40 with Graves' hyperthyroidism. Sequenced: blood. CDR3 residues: CASSREEETEAFF. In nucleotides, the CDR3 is TGTGCCAGCAGTCGGGAAGAGGAAACTGAAGCTTTCTTT.